The 11 T cell receptor beta chains below come from one sample, sequenced in a study of blood T cell repertoires in COVID-19. Sequencing was performed with immunoSEQ multiplex PCR; in TCRdb, only in-frame clones are kept and a portion is missing. The sample has some 310,000 clones; under 90% are singletons. The sample consisted of peripheral blood. These receptors came from a woman in her twenties or thirties with COVID-19, enrolled during active disease.

This chain joins TRBV5-1 and TRBJ2-7, with 11 bases lining up with TRBD2. There are 15 residues in the CDR3. CDR1 is SGHRS, CDR2 YFSETQ, per germline. The V and J ends lost 0 bases and 3 bases, in that order; junction bases with no gene match: 2. The CDR3 protein is CASSLVLAGVYEQYF. CDR3 sequence (DNA): TGCGCCAGCAGCTTGGTACTAGCGGGAGTCTACGAGCAGTACTTC.

This chain joins TRBV27 and TRBJ2-7, with TRBD2 matching 7 bases. The CDR3 consists of 16 residues. The J segment lost 6 bases and the V segment lost 5 bases, leaving 16 bases of the junction unmatched. The V gene's germline CDR1 is MNHEY and CDR2 SMNVEV (reference sequence). The CDR3 loop is CASSPGGTYQRVEQYF. For the CDR3, the DNA is TGTGCCAGCAGTCCCGGGGGGACCTACCAACGGGTCGAGCAGTACTTC.

The rearrangement links TRBV7-8 to TRBJ1-4, with D possibly matching TRBD1 (6 bases). The CDR3 has 15 amino acids. The V end lost 5 bases, the J end lost 8 bases, and 18 bases lay between the germline ends. The germline gives CDR1 SGHVS, CDR2 FQNEAQ. CDR3 in amino acids: CASSPRTEQGEKLFF. CDR3 coding DNA: TGTGCCAGCAGCCCTCGGACAGAGCAGGGGGAAAAACTGTTTTTT.

This clone was picked up many times. The chain employs TRBV6-5 and TRBJ2-1, with D uncertain. The CDR3 runs to 12 residues. The germline V gene encodes CDR1 MNHEY and CDR2 SVGAGI. With 6 bases removed from V and 9 bases from J, the gap between germline ends came to 12 bases. The chain's CDR3 is CASSFRDGEQFF. The DNA of the CDR3 is TGTGCCAGCAGCTTCCGAGATGGTGAGCAGTTCTTC.

The rearrangement uses TRBV6-5 and TRBJ1-1, with D hard to call. CDR3 length: 15 amino acids. V was cut by 2 bases and J by 1 base, with 11 bases left in between. Per germline, CDR1 MNHEY and CDR2 SVGAGI. CDR3 bases: TGTGCCAGCAGTTACGACATCGGCACGAACACTGAAGCTTTCTTT. This sequence encodes CASSYDIGTNTEAFF.

The chain carries TRBV6-4 and TRBJ2-1, with D possibly matching TRBD2 (6 bases). V lost 7 bases and J lost 9, with 19 bases in between. The CDR3 spans 14 residues. Germline CDR1 reads MRHNA; CDR2 reads SNTAGT. CDR3 in amino acids: CASIPGGFQVEQFF. The CDR3 DNA follows: TGTGCCAGCATCCCCGGGGGATTTCAGGTTGAGCAGTTCTTC.

J is TRBJ1-1 and V is TRBV11-2; 12 positions match TRBD1. Germline lookup yields CDR1 SGHAT and CDR2 FQNNGV. The CDR3 length is 15 residues. V was pared by 4 bases and J by 1 base, with 1 base of the junction left unmatched. The DNA for the CDR3 is TGTGCCAGCAGCTCGGGACAGGGGGCGAACACTGAAGCTTTCTTT. This gives the protein CASSSGQGANTEAFF.

The V and J genes are TRBV15 and TRBJ1-1, with D maybe TRBD1 (5 bases). Germline CDR1 is LNHNV and CDR2 is YYDKDF (reference sequence). The CDR3 is 14 residues long. With 2 bases removed from V and 8 bases from J, the gap between germline ends came to 15 bases. CDR3 bases: TGTGCCACCAGCAGATCCACAGGATACATCGAAGCTTTCTTT. Its translation is CATSRSTGYIEAFF. Full variable domain (missing parts from reference TRBV15 and TRBJ1-1): DAMVIQNPRYQVTQFGKPVTLSCSQTLNHNVMYWYQQKSSQAPKLLFHYYDKDFNNEADTPDNFQSRRPNTSFCFLDIRSPGLGDTAMYLCATSRSTGYIEAFFGQGTRLTVV.

V and J are TRBV10-3 and TRBJ1-2; 12 bases are shared with TRBD1. The CDR3 sequence is 15 residues long. The ends lost 4 bases at V and 5 bases at J; junction bases unmatched: 5. Germline CDR1 is ENHRY and CDR2 is SYGVKD. This chain's CDR3 is CAISAGTGGAYGYTF. The CDR3 DNA sequence: TGTGCCATCAGTGCCGGGACAGGGGGCGCGTATGGCTACACCTTC.

This clone was observed a single time. The J gene is TRBJ2-1, the V gene TRBV19, with TRBD1 matching 11 bases. Germline assignment: CDR1 LNHDA and CDR2 SQIVND (reference sequence). This CDR3 is 15 amino acids long. After removal of 3 bases from V and 6 bases from J, the junction contained 4 bases not matched to a gene. CDR3 in amino acids: CASSIGTGGGNEQFF. In DNA form, the CDR3 reads TGTGCCAGTAGTATCGGGACAGGGGGTGGCAATGAGCAGTTCTTC.

The rearrangement uses TRBV7-3 and TRBJ2-5; 8 nucleotides align to TRBD1. CDR1 is SGHTA, CDR2 FQGTGA, per germline. V was clipped by 5 bases and J by 3 bases; unmatched bases: 5. The CDR3 loop spans 14 amino acids. CDR3: CASSPGQAKETQYF. The CDR3 bases are TGTGCCAGCAGCCCGGGACAGGCCAAAGAGACCCAGTACTTC.